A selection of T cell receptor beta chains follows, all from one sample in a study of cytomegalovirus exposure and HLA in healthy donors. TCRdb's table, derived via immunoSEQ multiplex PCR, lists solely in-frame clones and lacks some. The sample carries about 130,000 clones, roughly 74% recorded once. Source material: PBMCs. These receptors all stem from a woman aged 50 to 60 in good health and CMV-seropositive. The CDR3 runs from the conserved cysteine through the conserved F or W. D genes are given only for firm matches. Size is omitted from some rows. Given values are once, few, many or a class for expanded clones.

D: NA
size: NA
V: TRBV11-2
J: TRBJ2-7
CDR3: CASSRTGEGEQYF
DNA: TGTGCCAGCAGCCGGACGGGCGAGGGCGAGCAGTACTTC

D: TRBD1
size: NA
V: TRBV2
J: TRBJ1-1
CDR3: CASSEQRGTGEAFF
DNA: TGTGCCAGCAGTGAACAGCGAGGGACAGGTGAAGCTTTCTTT

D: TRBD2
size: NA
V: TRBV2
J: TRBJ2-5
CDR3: CASSHRLAGEETQYF
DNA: TGTGCCAGCAGTCATCGACTAGCGGGAGAAGAGACCCAGTACTTC

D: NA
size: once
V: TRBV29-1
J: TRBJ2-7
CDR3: CSVLARGPTHEQYF
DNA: TGCAGCGTTCTTGCGCGGGGCCCGACGCACGAGCAGTACTTC

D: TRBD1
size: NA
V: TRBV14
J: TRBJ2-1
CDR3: CASSQGQGPREQFF
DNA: TGTGCCAGCAGCCAAGGACAGGGGCCTCGAGAGCAGTTCTTC

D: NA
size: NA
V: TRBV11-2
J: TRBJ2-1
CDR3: CASSLVLASGSYNEQFF
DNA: TGTGCCAGCAGCTTAGTGTTAGCGAGTGGGTCCTACAATGAGCAGTTCTTC

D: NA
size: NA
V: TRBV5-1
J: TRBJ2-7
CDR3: CASSLPTDEQYF
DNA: TGCGCCAGCAGCTTGCCGACTGACGAGCAGTACTTC

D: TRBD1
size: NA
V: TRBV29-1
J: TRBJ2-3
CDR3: CSVDRGPEDTQYF
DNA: TGCAGCGTTGATAGGGGGCCCGAAGATACGCAGTATTTT

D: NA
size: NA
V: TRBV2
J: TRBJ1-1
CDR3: CASSDRGAVNTEAFF
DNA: TGTGCCAGCAGTGATCGGGGGGCAGTGAACACTGAAGCTTTCTTT

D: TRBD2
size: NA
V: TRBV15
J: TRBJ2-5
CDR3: CATSRDLAGGGETQYF
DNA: TGTGCCACCAGCAGAGATTTGGCGGGGGGGGGAGAGACCCAGTACTTC

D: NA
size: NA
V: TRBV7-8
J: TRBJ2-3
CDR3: CASSVSSIDTQYF
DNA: TGTGCCAGCAGCGTATCGAGTATAGATACGCAGTATTTT

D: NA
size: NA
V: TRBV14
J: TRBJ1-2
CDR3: CASSQDRIGYTF
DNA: TGTGCCAGCAGCCAGGACAGAATTGGCTACACCTTC

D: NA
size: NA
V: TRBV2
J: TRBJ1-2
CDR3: CASLDQGWYGYTF
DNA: TGTGCCAGCTTAGATCAGGGATGGTATGGCTACACCTTC

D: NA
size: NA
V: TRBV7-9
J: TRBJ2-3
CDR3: CASSLVQGADTQYF
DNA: TGTGCCAGCAGCTTAGTACAGGGCGCAGATACGCAGTATTTT

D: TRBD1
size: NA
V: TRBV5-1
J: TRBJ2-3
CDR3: CASSTGQADTQYF
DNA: TGCGCCAGCAGCACTGGACAGGCGGATACGCAGTATTTT

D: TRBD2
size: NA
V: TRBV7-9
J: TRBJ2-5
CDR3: CASSLVLAGGFQETQYF
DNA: TGTGCCAGCAGCTTAGTACTAGCGGGGGGATTTCAAGAGACCCAGTACTTC

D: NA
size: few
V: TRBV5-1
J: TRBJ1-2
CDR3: CASSTWGDYGYTF
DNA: TGCGCCAGCAGCACTTGGGGGGACTATGGCTACACCTTC

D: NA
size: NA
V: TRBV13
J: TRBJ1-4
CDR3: CASSFPGSEKLFF
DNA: TGTGCCAGCAGCTTCCCGGGATCCGAAAAACTGTTTTTT

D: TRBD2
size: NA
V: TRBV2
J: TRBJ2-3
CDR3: CAVRTRGSDTQYF
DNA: TGTGCCGTCCGGACTAGAGGGTCAGATACGCAGTATTTT

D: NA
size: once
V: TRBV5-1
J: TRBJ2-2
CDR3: CASSLRGSNGELFF
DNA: TGCGCCAGCAGCTTGCGAGGGTCGAACGGGGAGCTGTTTTTT

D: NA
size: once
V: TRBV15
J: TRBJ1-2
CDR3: CATSRVNYGYTF
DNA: TGTGCCACCAGCCGTGTTAACTATGGCTACACCTTC

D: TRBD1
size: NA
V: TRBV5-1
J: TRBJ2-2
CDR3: CASSLAGTVRTGELFF
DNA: TGCGCCAGCAGCTTGGCGGGGACAGTGAGGACCGGGGAGCTGTTTTTT

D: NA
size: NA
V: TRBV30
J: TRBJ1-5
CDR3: CAWSDRDQPQHF
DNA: TGTGCCTGGAGTGACAGGGACCAGCCCCAGCATTTT

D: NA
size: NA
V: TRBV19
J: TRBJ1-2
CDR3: CASSIGALF
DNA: TGTGCCAGTAGTATCGGAGCACTCTTC

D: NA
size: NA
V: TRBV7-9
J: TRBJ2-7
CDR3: CASSFLPYEQYF
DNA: TGTGCCAGCAGCTTCCTCCCCTACGAGCAGTACTTC

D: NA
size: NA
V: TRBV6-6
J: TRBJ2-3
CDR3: CASRDTRSGTDTQYF
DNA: TGTGCCAGCAGAGACACGAGATCTGGCACAGATACGCAGTATTTT

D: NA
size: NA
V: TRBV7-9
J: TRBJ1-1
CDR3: CASSLSLPGNTEAFF
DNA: TGTGCCAGCAGCTTAAGTTTACCCGGGAACACTGAAGCTTTCTTT

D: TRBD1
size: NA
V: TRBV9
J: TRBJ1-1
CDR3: CASNRQGNTEAFF
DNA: TGTGCCAGCAATAGACAGGGGAACACTGAAGCTTTCTTT

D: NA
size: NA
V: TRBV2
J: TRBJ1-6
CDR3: CASRPREYNSPLHF
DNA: TGTGCCAGCAGACCCCGAGAATATAATTCACCCCTCCACTTT

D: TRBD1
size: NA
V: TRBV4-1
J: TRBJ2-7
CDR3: CASSQATGGYEQYF
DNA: TGCGCCAGCAGCCAAGCAACAGGGGGCTACGAGCAGTACTTC

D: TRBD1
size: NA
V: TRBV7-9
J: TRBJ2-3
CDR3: CASRLTGGGTDTQYF
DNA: TGTGCCAGCAGGCTAACAGGGGGTGGCACAGATACGCAGTATTTT